Listed below are T cell receptor beta chains from one sample, sequenced in a study of blood T cell repertoires in COVID-19. Clones were read by immunoSEQ multiplex PCR, and TCRdb kept only the in-frame ones, dropping some. The sample has over 200,000 clones, 88% seen once. Sample: PBMCs or T cells enriched from blood (not recorded which). These receptors were taken from a woman between 25 and 40 years old who had been exposed to COVID-19. The CDR3 runs from the conserved cysteine through the conserved F or W. D genes are given only for firm matches. For some rows the clone size is stated as once, few or many, or as a class when expanded; others skip it.

NA TRBJ2-7 NA TRBV12-1 TGTGCCAGCAGCTCGGCCGGACTAGCGGGACGCCCCTCCTACGAGCAGTACTTC CASSSAGLAGRPSYEQYF
NA TRBJ2-1 NA TRBV12-3/TRBV12-4 TGTGCCAGCAGTTTAGGCTCCGGGGATGAGCAGTTCTTC CASSLGSGDEQFF
NA TRBJ1-2 TRBD1 TRBV6-1 TGTGCCAGCAGTGAAGCGAGAAGGACAGGCTATGGCTACACCTTC CASSEARRTGYGYTF
once TRBJ1-5 TRBD1 TRBV19 TGTGCCAGTAGGAGGGACAGGGATTTTAGCAATCAGCCCCAGCATTTT CASRRDRDFSNQPQHF
NA TRBJ2-2 TRBD1 TRBV9 TGTGCCAGCAGCTCCGGCAGGGGGCGCGGCACCGGGGAGCTGTTTTTT CASSSGRGRGTGELFF
few TRBJ2-3 TRBD2 TRBV5-4 TGTGCCAGCAGCTTGTCGGGCGGGGGGGCGGATACGCAGTATTTT CASSLSGGGADTQYF
NA TRBJ2-7 NA TRBV28 TGTGCCAGCATCGGGGAAATGAAGCAGTACTTC CASIGEMKQYF
many TRBJ1-1 TRBD1 TRBV18 TGTGCCAGCTCACCATCGCGACAGGGAGTGAACACTGAAGCTTTCTTT CASSPSRQGVNTEAFF
NA TRBJ2-2 TRBD2 TRBV14 TGTGCCAGCAGCCGCTTCGAGGGAGTAGCGGGATCTGCCGGGGAGCTGTTTTTT CASSRFEGVAGSAGELFF
NA TRBJ1-2 TRBD1 TRBV7-2 TGTGCCAGCAGCCAAGACAGGGTATGGTATGGCTACACCTTC CASSQDRVWYGYTF
NA TRBJ2-7 TRBD1 TRBV20-1 TGCAGTGCTAGTCCCCGGACAGGGTTAACCTACGAGCAGTACTTC CSASPRTGLTYEQYF
NA TRBJ2-7 TRBD1 TRBV30 TGTGCCTGGGGCCCCGGGACAGTCTCCTACGAGCAGTACTTC CAWGPGTVSYEQYF
NA TRBJ2-4 NA TRBV7-2 TGTGCCAGCAGCCGGCGGACAGAAAACATTCAGTACTTC CASSRRTENIQYF
NA TRBJ2-3 TRBD1 TRBV5-1 TGCGCCAGCAGCTGGGACAGGGGGAGAGATACGCAGTATTTT CASSWDRGRDTQYF
once TRBJ2-2 NA TRBV2 TGTGCCAGTCTCAGGGCGATTTCGAACACCGGGGAGCTGTTTTTT CASLRAISNTGELFF
NA TRBJ2-7 NA TRBV3-1/TRBV3-2 TGTGCCAGCAGCCAATCAGGGGTAAGCGAGCAGTACTTC CASSQSGVSEQYF
NA TRBJ1-4 TRBD1 TRBV7-9 TGTGCCAGCAGCTTATCTACTACAGGGGGCTATGAAAAACTGTTTTTT CASSLSTTGGYEKLFF
NA TRBJ2-1 TRBD2 TRBV5-1 TGCGCCAGCAGCTTTATCGGACTAGCGAGTGAGCAGTTCTTC CASSFIGLASEQFF